This T cell receptor (beta chain) came from a study of CD8+ T cells in alopecia areata. Whole-study context: Patients in the treated group were given tofacitinib by mouth, 5 to 10 mg twice a day. By percentage of affected scalp area, the severity of treated patients was scored.

Treatment in this sample: oral pan-JAK inhibitor, 5-10 mg twice daily. PBMCs, the starting material, were the source of sorted CD4+ and CD8+ T cells. Study conclusions and caveats: Among the 100 top clones, expanded CD8+ clones, like scalp clonality, were significantly decreased by tofacitinib.

From germline, CDR1 is MGHRA and CDR2 YSYEKL. Unmatched junction bases numbered 6, after V lost 3 bases and J lost 0 bases. This CDR3 is built from 16 residues. RNA extraction and reverse transcription yielded cDNA as sequencing template. Clones were read by immunoSEQ multiplex PCR, and TCRdb kept only the in-frame ones, dropping some. The sample yields roughly 100,000 clones, roughly three fifths seen once. Worth noting for this clone: What it binds is unknown.

Sequenced material: CD8+ T cells sorted from blood, taken between weeks 55 and 70, from a patient treated with tofacitinib. The chain has TRBV4-1 and TRBJ1-2, with 8 bases fitting TRBD1. This TCR came from a human donor with alopecia areata. CDR3: CASSQPGQEPNYGYTF. The DNA for the CDR3 is TGCGCCAGCAGCCAGCCGGGACAGGAGCCTAACTATGGCTACACCTTC.